The present T cell receptor beta chain was sequenced within a study of T cell changes during pregnancy in multiple sclerosis. Measured with immunoSEQ multiplex PCR; TCRdb has only the in-frame clones, and not every one. The sample lists 40,000 or so clones, approximately 90% seen once, with 0.3% to 0.4% in the top ten. CDR1 is MDHEN and CDR2 is SYDVKM in the germline V gene. This CDR3 comprises 14 residues. V was shortened by 4 bases and J by 0 bases, with 10 bases between the two germline ends. The V gene is TRBV28, the J gene TRBJ2-7; D is uncertain. The specimen comprised CD4+ T cells from peripheral blood mononuclear cells, sampled in the third trimester of pregnancy. The sequence was obtained from a female donor in good health, enrolled as a control in a pregnancy study. CDR3 nucleotide sequence: TGTGCCAGCAGTTCACAAGCGTACTCCTACGAGCAGTACTTC. Encoded protein: CASSSQAYSYEQYF.